These 14 T cell receptor beta chains were sequenced from one sample in a study of T cell repertoires in cytomegalovirus infection. TCRdb recomputed calls from the reads with MiXCR, one row per CDR3 protein. The sample lists fewer than 550,000 distinct CDR3 sequences; approximately 25% were seen once. Sequenced material: PBMCs. The receptors here all came from a human donor in good health (CMV status not recorded). Some clones in this sample may be carry-over from other donors' samples.

This clonotype has a handful of counts. CDR3: CASSYGGSRLYEQYV. For the CDR3, the DNA is TGTGCCAGCAGTTACGGAGGGAGCCGACTGTACGAGCAGTACGTC. The genes are TRBV6-2 or TRBV6-3 and TRBJ2-7, with D perhaps matching TRBD2 (6 bases). V dropped 2 bases and J dropped 4 bases, with 15 bases sitting between them. This CDR3 contains 15 residues. The V gene's germline CDR1 is MNHEY and CDR2 SVGEGT.

This clonotype was seen a single time. The rearrangement joins TRBV20-1 to TRBJ1-1; 11 positions match TRBD1. This CDR3 contains 15 residues. The junction had 9 bases not matched to a gene; V was cut back by 3 bases and J by 6 bases. Germline loops: CDR1 DFQATT, CDR2 SNEGSKA (reference sequence). The CDR3 reads CSARDRGRGGPEAFF. The CDR3 nucleotides are TGCAGTGCTAGGGACAGGGGGCGGGGCGGCCCTGAAGCTTTCTTT.

The table lists this clonotype with many counts. The chain has TRBV7-2 and TRBJ2-3; D not certain. Trimming pared 2 bases from V and 6 bases from J, leaving 18 bases between. CDR1 SGHTA and CDR2 FQGNSA come from the germline V gene. CDR3 length equals 16 residues. CDR3 DNA sequence: TGTGCCAGCAGCTTAAATCGACTGGGTAATCTGGATACGCAGTATTTT. Translation gives CASSLNRLGNLDTQYF. Looking up the rest from reference TRBV7-2 and TRBJ2-3 gives the full variable domain: GAGVSQSPSNKVTEKGKDVELRCDPISGHTALYWYRQSLGQGLEFLIYFQGNSAPDKSGLPSDRFSAERTGGSVSTLTIQRTQQEDSAVYLCASSLNRLGNLDTQYFGPGTRLTVL.

This chain uses TRBV2 with TRBJ1-2, with 7 bases that match TRBD1. CDR3 length: 13 amino acids. Germline CDR1 is SNHLY and CDR2 is FYNNEI. Trimming cost V 6 bases and J 8 bases; bases outside gene matches: 9. CDR3 in amino acids: CASSTDRAGGYTF. DNA for the CDR3: TGTGCCAGCAGCACTGACAGGGCGGGCGGCTACACCTTC.

This clonotype was seen at least ten times. A read error may account for a junction end that differs from germline. The V gene is TRBV7-2, the J gene TRBJ2-7; TRBD2 aligns across 8 bases. The CDR3 has 13 residues. From germline, CDR1 is SGHTA and CDR2 FQGNSA. CDR3 bases: TGTGCCAGCTGCTTAGCGGGGTCCTACGAGCAGTACTTC. Its translation is CASCLAGSYEQYF.

This chain links TRBV3-1 with TRBJ1-5, with D perhaps TRBD1 (5 bases). The germline gives CDR1 LGHDT, CDR2 YNNKEL (reference sequence). The CDR3 extends over 15 amino acids. The germline V and J ends were trimmed by 1 base and 3 bases, with 10 bases remaining between them. The CDR3 DNA follows: TGTGCCAGCAGCCAAGCCCCTGGGGCCAATCAGCCCCAGCATTTT. It codes for CASSQAPGANQPQHF. The whole variable domain, remainder taken from reference TRBV3-1 and TRBJ1-5, is DTAVSQTPKYLVTQMGNDKSIKCEQNLGHDTMYWYKQDSKKFLKIMFSYNNKELIINETVPNRFSPKSPDKAHLNLHINSLELGDSAVYFCASSQAPGANQPQHFGDGTRLSIL.

The chain carries TRBV3-1 and TRBJ2-3; TRBD2 matches at 11 bases. V was clipped by 3 bases and J by 7 bases; unmatched bases: 9. Germline CDR1 LGHDT, CDR2 YNNKEL (reference sequence). This CDR3 is built from 16 residues. This CDR3 is CASSHIAGGRSNTQYF. Written as DNA, the CDR3 is TGTGCCAGCAGCCACATAGCGGGAGGGCGCAGTAATACGCAGTATTTT.

This clonotype was observed a handful of times. The rearrangement uses TRBV6-2 or TRBV6-3 and TRBJ2-1; D possibly corresponds to TRBD2 (6 bases). The V end was cut by 4 bases, the J end by 12 bases, with 16 bases between. In germline, CDR1 is MNHEY, CDR2 SVGEGT. This CDR3 has 13 residues. CDR3 region: CASSSAGLMRQFF. The CDR3, as DNA: TGTGCCAGCAGTTCGGCGGGACTTATGAGGCAGTTCTTC.

The rearrangement uses TRBV5-3 and TRBJ2-7; 7 bases map to TRBD1. TRBV5-3 is an ORF for which the function is uncertain. Losses at the gene ends were 8 bases for V and 5 bases for J; bases not matched to a gene: 13. The CDR3 runs to 14 residues. The CDR3 DNA sequence: TGTGCCAGCAGCGGAAGACAGGGTTCCAACGAGCAGTACTTC. It specifies CASSGRQGSNEQYF.

V gene TRBV20-1 combines with J gene TRBJ1-1; D not certain. CDR1 is DFQATT and CDR2 is SNEGSKA in the germline V gene (reference sequence). The CDR3 loop spans 11 amino acids. The ends were cut back, 6 bases at V and 4 bases at J, with 9 bases in the middle. CDR3 loop: CSARGGTEAFF. In DNA, the CDR3 is TGCAGTGCCCGGGGTGGCACTGAAGCTTTCTTT.

The genes are TRBV28 and TRBJ1-1, with no clear D. The V gene lost 6 bases and the J gene lost 4 bases, with 9 bases spanning the gap. CDR3 size: 12 residues. Germline-derived CDR1 and CDR2 are MDHEN and SYDVKM. The CDR3 here is CASRFLGTEAFF. DNA for the CDR3: TGTGCCAGCAGATTCTTGGGCACTGAAGCTTTCTTT.

This chain connects TRBV20-1 to TRBJ2-3; TRBD2 aligns across 13 bases. The germline V gene has CDR1 DFQATT and CDR2 SNEGSKA (reference sequence). The V and J ends lost 3 bases and 6 bases, in that order; junction bases with no gene match: 12. This CDR3 region has 17 residues. CDR3 protein: CSASGGTSGKLFDTQYF. CDR3 sequence (DNA): TGCAGTGCTAGTGGTGGGACTAGCGGGAAGTTGTTTGATACGCAGTATTTT.

This clonotype was counted at least ten times. V gene TRBV7-2 combines with J gene TRBJ1-3, with unresolved D. This CDR3 spans 13 amino acids. The ends were cut back, 0 bases at V and 7 bases at J, with 7 bases in the middle. Germline CDR1 is SGHTA and CDR2 is FQGNSA. CDR3 coding DNA: TGTGCCAGCAGCTTAGCTGGTTGGAACACCATATATTTT. It yields the protein CASSLAGWNTIYF. Looking up the rest from reference TRBV7-2 and TRBJ1-3 gives the full variable domain: GAGVSQSPSNKVTEKGKDVELRCDPISGHTALYWYRQSLGQGLEFLIYFQGNSAPDKSGLPSDRFSAERTGGSVSTLTIQRTQQEDSAVYLCASSLAGWNTIYFGEGSWLTVV.

This clonotype showed up just a few times. The chain recombines TRBV27 with TRBJ2-1; 7 bases align to TRBD2. Per the germline V gene, CDR1 is MNHEY and CDR2 is SMNVEV (reference sequence). The length of the CDR3 is 15 residues. With 1 base clipped from V and 6 bases from J, the junction kept 6 bases outside the gene matches. The CDR3 DNA sequence: TGTGCCAGCAGTTTATTGTGGACTAGTCCCAATGAGCAGTTCTTC. This encodes CASSLLWTSPNEQFF.